These 9 T cell receptor beta chains were all obtained from the same sample, sequenced in a study of cytomegalovirus exposure and HLA in healthy donors. 60 Vbeta and 13 Jbeta primers were used in PCR. Sequencing was performed with immunoSEQ multiplex PCR; in TCRdb, only in-frame clones are kept and a portion is missing. The sample lists about 160,000 clones, approximately 80% occurring once. Sample: PBMCs. The receptors come from a male donor in good health and CMV-seropositive.

This chain links TRBV5-6 with TRBJ1-4; 7 bases are a match to TRBD1. The V gene's germline CDR1 is SGHDT and CDR2 YYEEEE. V was clipped by 4 bases and J by 7 bases; unmatched bases: 13. The CDR3 runs 16 residues. CDR3 in amino acids: CASSIRQGRNSEKLFF. As DNA, the CDR3 is TGTGCCAGCAGCATAAGACAGGGCCGGAATTCTGAAAAACTGTTTTTT. The entire variable domain, with the rest obtained from reference TRBV5-6 and TRBJ1-4, is as follows: DAGVTQSPTHLIKTRGQQVTLRCSPKSGHDTVSWYQQALGQGPQFIFQYYEEEERQRGNFPDRFSGHQFPNYSSELNVNALLLGDSALYLCASSIRQGRNSEKLFFGSGTQLSVL.

This clone was counted between two and nine times. The gene calls are TRBV4-1 and TRBJ1-6, with 7 bases lining up with TRBD1. There are 18 residues in the CDR3. Germline V gene data show CDR1 as MGHRA and CDR2 as YSYEKL. With V trimmed by 0 bases and J by 0 bases, 5 bases remained unmatched. CDR3 DNA sequence: TGCGCCAGCAGCCAAGAGGGACAGTCAAGCTCCTATAATTCACCCCTCCACTTT. Protein sequence: CASSQEGQSSSYNSPLHF.

The V and J genes are TRBV5-1 and TRBJ2-3; 7 bases are a match to TRBD1. This CDR3 has 15 residues. V lost 0 bases, J lost 4 bases, and 5 bases stayed unmatched. Germline CDR1 is SGHRS and CDR2 is YFSETQ. CDR3 coding DNA: TGCGCCAGCAGCTTGGCAGGGGGATTTCCAGATACGCAGTATTTT. It yields the protein CASSLAGGFPDTQYF.

The V gene is TRBV5-4, the J gene TRBJ1-5, with 7 bases matching TRBD1. Germline V CDR1 and CDR2: SGHNT, YYREEE (reference sequence). The CDR3 has 14 residues. V was pared by 1 base and J by 6 bases, with 4 bases of the junction left unmatched. The CDR3 here is CASSLLGDSQPQHF. In nucleotides, the CDR3 is TGTGCCAGCAGCTTGCTCGGGGACAGTCAGCCCCAGCATTTT.

The chain links TRBV7-7 to TRBJ2-5; TRBD2 matches 7 bases. The CDR3 has 12 residues. In germline, CDR1 is SSHAT, CDR2 FNYEAQ (reference sequence). The CDR3 DNA reads as TGTGCTACTCGCGGGAGCGGAGAGACCCAGTACTTC. Amino acid sequence: CATRGSGETQYF.

The chain recombines TRBV6-6 with TRBJ2-5, with D possibly TRBD2 on 5 matching bases. The tail of the sequence fits TRBJ2-7 better, so the J call may be wrong. The CDR3 is 13 amino acids. CDR1 is MNHNY, CDR2 SVGAGI, per germline (reference sequence). The CDR3 sequence is CATAPRGYYEQYF. The CDR3 DNA follows: TGTGCCACCGCCCCCCGGGGATACTACGAGCAGTACTTC.

The CDR3 nucleotides read TGTGCCAGCAGAGGGATGACAGGGTGGACCGGGGAGCTGTTTTTT. Its translation: CASRGMTGWTGELFF. The chain carries TRBV6-1 and TRBJ2-2; 7 nucleotides align to TRBD1. CDR1 and CDR2 (germline): MNHNS, SASEGT. The V and J ends lost 6 bases and 5 bases, in that order; junction bases with no gene match: 9. The CDR3 spans 15 residues.

This clone is a singleton in its sample. The chain couples TRBV9 to TRBJ1-1; D is uncertain. The germline gives CDR1 SGDLS, CDR2 YYNGEE. This CDR3 contains 16 residues. V was cut by 0 bases and J by 4 bases, with 16 bases left in between. CDR3 DNA sequence: TGTGCCAGCAGCGTAGATCCCCTCGGTCGGGGCACTGAAGCTTTCTTT. It is translated as CASSVDPLGRGTEAFF.

Concerning this clone itself: The junction differs from germline at one of its ends, possibly a read error. The V gene is TRBV7-7, the J gene TRBJ2-1; D is possibly TRBD1 (5 bases). The CDR3 totals 12 residues. Per germline, CDR1 SSHAT and CDR2 FNYEAQ (reference sequence). The CDR3 coding sequence is TGTGCTAGCAGCTTAAGGGGCGATGAGCAGTTCTTC. Translated: CASSLRGDEQFF.